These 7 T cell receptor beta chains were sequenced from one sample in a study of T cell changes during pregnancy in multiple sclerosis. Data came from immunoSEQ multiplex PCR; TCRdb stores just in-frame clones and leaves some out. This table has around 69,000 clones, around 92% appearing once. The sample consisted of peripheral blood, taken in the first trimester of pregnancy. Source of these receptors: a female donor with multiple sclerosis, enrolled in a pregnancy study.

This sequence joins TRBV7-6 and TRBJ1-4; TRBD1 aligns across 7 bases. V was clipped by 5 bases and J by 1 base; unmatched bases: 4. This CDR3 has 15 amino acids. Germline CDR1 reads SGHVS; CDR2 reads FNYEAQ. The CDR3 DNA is TGTGCCAGCAGCCTCCGGGACAGAACTAATGAAAAACTGTTTTTT. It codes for CASSLRDRTNEKLFF.

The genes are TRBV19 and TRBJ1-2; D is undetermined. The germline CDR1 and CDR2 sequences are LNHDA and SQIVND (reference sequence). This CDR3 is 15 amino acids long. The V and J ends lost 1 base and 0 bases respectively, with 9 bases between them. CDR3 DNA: TGTGCCAGTAGTATAGGAGGGAACTCTAACTATGGCTACACCTTC. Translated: CASSIGGNSNYGYTF.

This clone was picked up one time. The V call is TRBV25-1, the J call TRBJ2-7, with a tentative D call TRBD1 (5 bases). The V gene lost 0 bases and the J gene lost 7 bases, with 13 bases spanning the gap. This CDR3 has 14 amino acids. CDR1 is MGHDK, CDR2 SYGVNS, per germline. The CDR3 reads CASSEYGAGKEQYF. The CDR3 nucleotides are TGTGCCAGCAGTGAATATGGGGCAGGAAAGGAGCAGTACTTC.

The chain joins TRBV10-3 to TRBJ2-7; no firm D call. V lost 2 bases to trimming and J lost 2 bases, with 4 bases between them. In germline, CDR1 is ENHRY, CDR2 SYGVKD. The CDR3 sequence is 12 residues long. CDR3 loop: CAISETPYEQYF. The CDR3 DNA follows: TGTGCCATCAGTGAGACACCCTACGAGCAGTACTTC.

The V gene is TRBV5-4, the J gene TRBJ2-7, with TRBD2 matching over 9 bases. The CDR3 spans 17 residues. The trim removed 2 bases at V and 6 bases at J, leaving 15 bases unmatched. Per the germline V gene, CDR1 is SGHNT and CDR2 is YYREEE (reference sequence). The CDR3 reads CASSFLPSGNSPSEQYF. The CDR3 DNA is TGTGCCAGCAGCTTTCTCCCTAGCGGGAACTCCCCGTCCGAGCAGTACTTC.

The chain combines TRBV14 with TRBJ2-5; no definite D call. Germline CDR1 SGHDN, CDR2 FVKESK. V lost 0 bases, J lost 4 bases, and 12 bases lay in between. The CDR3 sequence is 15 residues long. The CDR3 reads CASSQEAFPGETQYF. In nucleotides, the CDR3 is TGTGCCAGCAGCCAAGAGGCTTTCCCGGGAGAGACCCAGTACTTC.

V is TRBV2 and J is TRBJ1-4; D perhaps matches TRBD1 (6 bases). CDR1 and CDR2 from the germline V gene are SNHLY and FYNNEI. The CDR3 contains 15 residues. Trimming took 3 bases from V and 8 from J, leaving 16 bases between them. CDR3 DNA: TGTGCCAGCAGTGATGGGGGCAGGGGACGAGAAAAACTGTTTTTT. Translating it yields CASSDGGRGREKLFF.